Sequencing of this T cell receptor (beta chain) was carried out in a study of blood T cell repertoires in COVID-19. Study as a whole: Acute and convalescent COVID-19 samples came from the United States, Italy and Spain. T cells, B-cell-depleted T cells, or PBMCs provided the cDNA or gDNA that served as material.

Seattle's enrolled individuals joined amid active infection and were then monitored longitudinally. Germline loops: CDR1 MNHEY, CDR2 SMNVEV (reference sequence). After removal of 5 bases from V and 6 bases from J, the junction contained 10 bases not matched to a gene. The CDR3 contains 15 residues. Per the authors' pipeline: Estimated nucleated cell counts came from reference gene primer amplification. The table came from immunoSEQ multiplex PCR; TCRdb's copy has only in-frame clones and leaves some out. D and trimming were read from the DNA, whereas the V and J calls and clone size are those reported in that table. Of 200,000 or so clones listed, over 75% are singletons.

This receptor was taken from a person between 65 and 80 years old with COVID-19, enrolled during active disease. Material for sequencing was peripheral blood. The chain couples TRBV27 to TRBJ2-3, with 8 positions matching TRBD2. CDR3 DNA: TGTGCCAGCAGTGCGGGACTAGAAGGTTCCGATACGCAGTATTTT. It encodes CASSAGLEGSDTQYF.